This T cell receptor beta chain was identified in a study of T-cell reconstitution after alpha-beta-depleted transplantation in children. V gave up 8 bases and J gave up 4 bases, with 11 bases separating them. This CDR3 contains 12 residues. The library targeted TCRbeta and was prepared with unique molecular identifiers. TCRdb recomputed calls from the PCR reads with MiXCR, one row per CDR3 protein. The table lists 350,000 to 450,000 distinct CDR3 sequences, roughly 13% of them singletons. This clonotype was recorded at least ten times. Source: PBMCs, taken from the stem cell graft. The TCR comes from a human donor who donated a stem cell graft to a child with Fanconi anemia. The chain is built from TRBV12-3 or TRBV12-4 and TRBJ1-1; weak D call: TRBD1 (5 bases). CDR3 amino acids: CASGSGSTEAFF. CDR3 sequence (DNA): TGTGCCAGCGGTTCAGGGTCCACTGAAGCTTTCTTT.